A selection of T cell receptor beta chains follows, all from one sample in a study of T cells in Graves' hyperthyroidism and ophthalmopathy. TCRdb re-derived calls from the multiplex PCR reads in MiXCR, one entry per CDR3 protein. This sample yields about 330,000 distinct CDR3 sequences, of which roughly 15% are seen a single time; roughly 35% belongs to the top ten. Sample: blood. The receptors shown here come from a woman aged 40 to 50 with Graves' ophthalmopathy. Each CDR3 is given with its conserved first and last residue. The D gene is left open where the match is weak. Clone size, where shown, is once, few, many, or a class for clones that have expanded.

TRBD1	TRBV5-8	TRBJ2-7	few	TGTGCCAGCAGCTTGGCCCTTGACAGGGCCCACGAGCAGTACTTC	CASSLALDRAHEQYF
NA	TRBV6-6	TRBJ1-5	many	TGTGCCAGCAGTTACTCGGGGTGGGGACAGCCCCAGCATTTT	CASSYSGWGQPQHF
NA	TRBV27	TRBJ2-7	many	TGTGCCAGCAGTCTGCTAAACTCCTACGAGCAGTACTTC	CASSLLNSYEQYF
NA	TRBV6-1	TRBJ2-5	many	TGTGCCAGCAGCCACTTTCGGGGCAGGGCGGAGACCCAGTACTTC	CASSHFRGRAETQYF
TRBD1	TRBV20-1	TRBJ1-2	few	TGCAGTGCTAGAGATTCCGACAGGGTATTCGGTGGCTACACCTTC	CSARDSDRVFGGYTF
TRBD1	TRBV24-1	TRBJ1-2	few	TGTGCCACCAGAGGGACAGGAACCTATGGCTACACCTTC	CATRGTGTYGYTF
TRBD2	TRBV20-1	TRBJ2-7	few	TGCAGTGCTTCTACCTACCTTAGCGGGGGAGGGTCCGACGAGCAGTACTTC	CSASTYLSGGGSDEQYF
TRBD1	TRBV28	TRBJ1-5	many	TGTGCCAGCAGTTCACCAACACCGACAGGGAGCCAGCATTTT	CASSSPTPTGSQHF
TRBD1	TRBV5-8	TRBJ2-7	many	TGTGCCAGCAGGTGGGACAGGCCCTACGAGCAGTACTTC	CASRWDRPYEQYF
NA	TRBV7-2	TRBJ2-7	many	TGTGCCAGCAGCTTGGTTCTTGGCAGCGAGCAGTACTTC	CASSLVLGSEQYF
NA	TRBV2	TRBJ1-4	few	TGTGCCAGCAGTTGGAGTGAAAAACTGTTTTTT	CASSWSEKLFF
NA	TRBV19	TRBJ2-1	NA	TGTGCCAGTAGTATAGGGTGGGGGTCTCGTGGCTATGAGCAGTTCTTC	CASSIGWGSRGYEQFF
NA	TRBV4-1	TRBJ2-2	once	TGCGCCAGCAGCCCAGCCCCAGGGACCACCGGGGAGCTGTTTTTT	CASSPAPGTTGELFF
TRBD1	TRBV9	TRBJ1-1	NA	TGTGCCAGCAGCCCAAACCTAGACAGGGGGGACTCTTTCTTT	CASSPNLDRGDSFF
NA	TRBV24-1	TRBJ2-1	NA	TGTGCCACCAGTGATCGTGTGGGAGTCAATGAGCAGTTCTTC	CATSDRVGVNEQFF
NA	TRBV6-2/TRBV6-3	TRBJ1-6	NA	TGTGCCAGCAGTTACTGGAGGAGAGGGGCAGTGTCCTATAATTCACCCCTCCACTTT	CASSYWRRGAVSYNSPLHF
NA	TRBV11-2	TRBJ2-7	many	TGTGCCAGCAGCTTAATCGGGGGAGCTGGGTACGAGCAGTACTTC	CASSLIGGAGYEQYF
NA	TRBV3-1	TRBJ1-3	NA	TGTGCCAGCAGCCAAGATCTACAAAGGGACTCTGGAAACACCATATATTTT	CASSQDLQRDSGNTIYF
TRBD2	TRBV6-1	TRBJ2-1	few	TGTGCCAGCAGTGAACGCTTGCCTAGCGGGGGGGAAGAGCAGTTCTTC	CASSERLPSGGEEQFF
TRBD2	TRBV5-1	TRBJ2-5	NA	TGCGCCAGCAGCCCCCACAGACTAGCGGGGACAGAAGAGACCCAGTACTTC	CASSPHRLAGTEETQYF
TRBD1	TRBV5-1	TRBJ1-3	NA	TGCGCCAGCAGCTTACAGGGGAGATTGGAAAACACCATATATTTT	CASSLQGRLENTIYF
NA	TRBV7-8	TRBJ1-4	many	TGTGCCAGCAGCCCCGGTACTAATGAAAAACTGTTTTTT	CASSPGTNEKLFF
TRBD2	TRBV11-2	TRBJ2-1	once	TGTGCCAGCAGCGGGAGCGGGGGGCACAATGAGCAGTTCTTC	CASSGSGGHNEQFF
NA	TRBV28	TRBJ1-2	many	TGTGCCAGCAGTTTGGACAGCCCCCCCGGCTACACCTTC	CASSLDSPPGYTF
NA	TRBV27	TRBJ1-5	NA	TGTGCCAGCAGTTTGGGCACTCTTGGCAATCGGCCCCAGCATTTT	CASSLGTLGNRPQHF
NA	TRBV28	TRBJ1-4	NA	TGTGCCAGCAGTCCGGCATCTGGATTTGATGAAAAACTGTTTTTT	CASSPASGFDEKLFF
TRBD2	TRBV6-1	TRBJ2-2	NA	TGTGCCAGCAGTCTCGCGGGGGGAACCACCGGGGAGCTGTTTTTT	CASSLAGGTTGELFF
NA	TRBV29-1	TRBJ1-2	NA	TGCAGCGTTGAAGATCTTCAGGGAAGCCGCTATGGCTACACCTTC	CSVEDLQGSRYGYTF
NA	TRBV29-1	TRBJ1-3	NA	TGCAGCGCCGACGCGGGAACTGGAAACACCATATATTTT	CSADAGTGNTIYF
TRBD2	TRBV10-2	TRBJ2-3	few	TGCGCCAGCAGTGAGACTAGCGGCAACACAGATACGCAGTATTTT	CASSETSGNTDTQYF
NA	TRBV5-1	TRBJ1-3	few	TGCGCCAGCAGCTGGGGGTTCGACAGCACCTTAGGAAACACCATATATTTT	CASSWGFDSTLGNTIYF
NA	TRBV20-1	TRBJ2-7	many	TGCAGTGCTAGCGGCCGCGGCGAGCAGTACTTC	CSASGRGEQYF
NA	TRBV7-8	TRBJ2-7	many	TGTGCCAGCAGCTTAGACCGATCTCCTCTCGTAGTTAGCTCCTACGAGCAGTACTTC	CASSLDRSPLVVSSYEQYF
NA	TRBV9	TRBJ2-1	NA	TGTGCCAGCAGCGTAGAAACTACCAGGGGGGGCAATGAGCAGTTCTTC	CASSVETTRGGNEQFF
NA	TRBV19	TRBJ1-2	few	TGTGCCAGTAGTATCGGGACTTTGAATTATGGCTACACCTTC	CASSIGTLNYGYTF
NA	TRBV7-6	TRBJ2-5	NA	TGTGCCAGCAGCTTAGTTGTTAGGACAGGAGGGGAGACCCAGTACTTC	CASSLVVRTGGETQYF
NA	TRBV7-9	TRBJ2-1	many	TGTGCCAGCAGCCCTTATTTCAATGAGCAGTTCTTC	CASSPYFNEQFF
NA	TRBV12-3/TRBV12-4	TRBJ1-2	many	TGTGCCAGCAGTTTAGCGGACGGCCCCTACACCTTC	CASSLADGPYTF
NA	TRBV3-1	TRBJ1-1	many	TGTGCCAGCAGCCACGGGAAGGGAGGGACTGAAGCTTTCTTT	CASSHGKGGTEAFF
NA	TRBV5-6	TRBJ2-3	few	TGTGCCAGCAGCTTGGGGGGACGGACTAGCACAGATACGCAGTATTTT	CASSLGGRTSTDTQYF
NA	TRBV6-1	TRBJ2-2	many	TGTGCCAGCGGCCGGGATCCCGCCACCGGGGAGCTGTTTTTT	CASGRDPATGELFF
NA	TRBV11-2	TRBJ1-4	few	TGTGCCAGCAGCTCGGGACAAAAACTGTTTTTT	CASSSGQKLFF
TRBD1	TRBV5-1	TRBJ2-2	few	TGCGCCGTGGGGACAGGGAACACCGGGGAGCTGTTTTTT	CAVGTGNTGELFF
NA	TRBV29-1	TRBJ1-5	many	TGCAGCCTACGGATTGGGGCGGAGACATTTAATCAGCCCCAGCATTTT	CSLRIGAETFNQPQHF
TRBD1	TRBV4-2	TRBJ2-2	NA	TGTGCCAGCAGCCAAGATGGCCAGGGGGCTGGGGAGCTGTTTTTT	CASSQDGQGAGELFF
NA	TRBV5-1	TRBJ2-1	few	TGCGCCAGCAAATGGGGCAGAAACAATGAGCAGTTCTTC	CASKWGRNNEQFF
TRBD1	TRBV24-1	TRBJ1-5	few	TGTGCCACCAGTAGGACAGGCAATCAGCCCCGGCATTTT	CATSRTGNQPRHF
NA	TRBV12-3/TRBV12-4	TRBJ2-5	many	TGTGCCAGCAGTTTCGTCGTCGCGGAGACCCAGTACTTC	CASSFVVAETQYF